This T cell receptor (beta chain) was observed in a study of early T cells in non-severe SARS-CoV-2 infection. Study-level information: The input, bulk RNA from unsorted whole blood, was sequenced, and chains were unpaired.

The TCR library protocol was used to attach unique molecular identifiers. These identifiers were attached to individual cDNA molecules. TCRdb called the 5' RACE reads again in MiXCR, with one record for every CDR3 protein. The sample holds roughly 93,000 distinct CDR3 sequences, about 15% seen once. This clonotype was seen only a few times. The antigen is unknown. The study, taken as a whole, reports: Matching with VDJdb favored anti-spike CD8 responses (missing private and CD4 specificities).

Trimming removed 4 bases at V and 0 bases at J, with 13 bases between. This CDR3 spans 15 amino acids. Germline CDR1 and CDR2: SNHLY and FYNNEI. This rearrangement joins TRBV2 to TRBJ2-7; D is perhaps TRBD2 (5 bases). This receptor was taken from an adult who was a healthcare worker with PCR-confirmed SARS-CoV-2 infection or an uninfected control (not recorded which). Sequenced sample: whole blood. The CDR3 bases are TGTGCCAGCAGTGCGGAGGCTCTGAGCTCCTACGAGCAGTACGTC. Amino acid sequence: CASSAEALSSYEQYV.